Reported below is one T cell receptor (beta chain). This clonotype was counted a few times. Its specific antigen is unknown. No base quality values were provided; no much bigger clone lies one nucleotide off. The treatment or condition label of this sample denotes: live attenuated yellow fever vaccine strain. Two biological replicates of bulk PBMCs were collected at each blood-draw timepoint. A standard Ficoll-Paque protocol was used to isolate PBMCs from peripheral blood. RNA was extracted with TriZol from bulk PBMCs, CD4 and CD8 fractions, and dextramer-positive and dextramer-negative fractions. The data derive from a study of T cells after yellow fever vaccination (dated by TCRdb to about 2019). At the level of the whole study: Libraries from fractions with low cell numbers were prepared with the SMART-Seq v4 Ultra Low Input RNA kit. To follow T-cell clones before and after both primary and booster YFV17D yellow fever vaccination, bulk TCR alpha and beta repertoires underwent longitudinal sequencing. Two healthy male donors, one aged 18 to 30 and one aged 30 to 40 years, made up the cohort. Bulk PBMC replicates and cell subsets were isolated from blood drawn at multiple timepoints before and after both primary and secondary immunization.

Results and caveats for the whole study, not just this receptor: A small fraction of clonotypes showed up in both the CD4 and CD8 compartments, probably as a result of convergent recombination. Computational filtering was needed because FACS-sorted repertoires could contain abundant contaminating clonotypes from the bulk population. Because the study included only two donors, the extent to which the findings can be generalized is limited. After the booster, most of the clones that had expanded following primary vaccination were detected again (just under 97% of CD4 and 80% to 90% of CD8), which suggests that memory was broadly maintained. Compared with the primary T-cell response, the secondary T-cell response was faster but weaker, reaching its peak on day 5 rather than on day 15.

These reads were obtained on an Illumina NovaSeq 6000. TCR cDNA was synthesized by 5'RACE template switching, which introduced a universal primer site and unique molecular identifiers. Priming for cDNA synthesis came from both the TCR alpha and TCR beta constant segments. Two PCR steps were used to amplify libraries, with sample barcodes and sequencing adapters being added in the second step. Libraries were sequenced on Illumina HiSeq 2500 (2x100 bp) or NovaSeq (2x150 bp). As for how the authors treated the data: MIGEC handled demultiplexing of reads and collapsing into UMI consensus sequences, while MiXCR performed V(D)J alignment. Clonotypes responding to the vaccine were identified with edgeR on replicate PBMC samples, with the criteria of FDR below 0.01 and a log2 fold change above 5 up to day 15. Each bulk clonotype was labeled CD4 or CD8 based on which sequenced repertoire, CD4 or CD8, contained the clonotype at higher abundance. The public reads were quality trimmed at Q25 with fastp and then assembled into clones with MiXCR by TCRdb, keeping productive beta chains. Rows with one shared CDR3 protein collapse into an entry with the most common genes and DNA. What appears here as the V and J calls and clone size reflects TCRdb's work, not the paper's. A total of about 310,000 distinct CDR3 sequences appear in this sample, approximately 3.8% of them only once. Roughly a quarter of the sample is held by the ten biggest clonotypes.

From its cysteine to its phenylalanine, the CDR3 spans 17 amino acids. Of the read, only the CDR3 DNA is kept; its 51 bases are in frame from base 1. From a lookup of the germline V gene, CDR1 and CDR2 are SGHTA and FQGNSA. Ends trimmed: V by 5 bases, J by 8 bases; bases unmatched to a gene: 19. The rearrangement combines TRBV7-2 with TRBJ1-2; a stretch of 8 junction bases matches TRBD1. The clonotype comes from a man aged 18 to 29 who received the YFV17D yellow fever vaccine. Sequenced here: PBMCs, sampled on the day of the yellow fever booster vaccination. The CDR3 here reads CASSLGLMVGQGDGYTF. The base sequence is TGTGCCAGCAGCCTAGGGCTCATGGTTGGACAGGGTGACGGCTACACCTTC. With all but the CDR3 taken from the reference TRBV7-2 and TRBJ1-2 genes, the full variable domain is: GAGVSQSPSNKVTEKGKDVELRCDPISGHTALYWYRQSLGQGLEFLIYFQGNSAPDKSGLPSDRFSAERTGGSVSTLTIQRTQQEDSAVYLCASSLGLMVGQGDGYTFGSGTRLTVV.